This T cell receptor beta chain appears in the sequencing data of a study of T cell clusters in autoimmune cytopenias. One tube held mixed TRB-A and TRB-B primer pools for touch-down PCR. From the multiplex PCR reads, TCRdb lists one entry per CDR3 protein and no DNA. This sample's clone table lists some 11,000 distinct CDR3 sequences. About 37,500 genome equivalents of blood DNA were amplified for TRB. Germline CDR1 GTSNPN, CDR2 SVGIG (reference sequence). The CDR3 covers 16 residues. In addition, the sample was reused for a study of T cell repertoires in aging, cancer and after chemotherapy. That report notes: Clear clonal overlap appeared across healthy donor samples taken over several months to years.

The sequence was collected from a human donor in good health. The chain has TRBV30 and TRBJ2-7; the D call from TCRdb, TRBD2, cannot be confirmed without DNA. Specimen: peripheral blood. CDR3 amino acids: CAWSVRVRGGTYEQYF.